Following are 16 T cell receptor beta chains from one sample sequenced in a study of blood T cell repertoires in COVID-19. The table came from immunoSEQ multiplex PCR; TCRdb's copy has only in-frame clones and leaves some out. Of hundreds of thousands of clones detected, approximately 85% appear once; the ten largest clones hold approximately 9.6%. The sequenced sample was PBMCs or T cells enriched from blood (not recorded which). The receptors shown here come from a woman aged 45-60 years with acute COVID-19.

CDR3 coding DNA: TGTGCCAGCAGGGCGACTAGCGGGGCCGGGGAGCTGTTTTTT. This sequence encodes CASRATSGAGELFF. The chain carries TRBV6-5 and TRBJ2-2, with TRBD2 matching over 11 bases. The CDR3 runs to 14 residues. Germline V lookup: CDR1 MNHEY, CDR2 SVGAGI. Losses at the gene ends were 6 bases for V and 6 bases for J; bases not matched to a gene: 3.

The V call is TRBV21-1, the J call TRBJ2-7; TRBD1 is the table's D call and was not checked against the DNA. TRBV21-1 is deemed a pseudogene. The CDR3 covers 17 residues. Here the CDR3 reads CASSKDTGQGELYEQYF. The CDR3 DNA reads as TGTGCCAGCAGCAAAGATACGGGACAGGGAGAACTCTACGAGCAGTACTTC.

The chain uses TRBV18 and TRBJ1-2; no clear D gene. V shed 0 bases and J shed 5 bases, with 10 bases lying between them. This CDR3 spans 14 amino acids. Germline CDR1 KGHSH, CDR2 LQKENI. The CDR3 loop reads CASSPPERVYGYTF. CDR3 sequence (DNA): TGTGCCAGCTCACCACCGGAGAGGGTATATGGCTACACCTTC.

For the CDR3, the DNA is TGTGCCAGCAGAGTTGACAGAAGTAACTATGGCTACACCTTC. This encodes CASRVDRSNYGYTF. The chain is built from TRBV2 and TRBJ1-2; a possible D gene is TRBD1 (5 bases). The V gene's germline CDR1 is SNHLY and CDR2 FYNNEI. This CDR3 has 14 residues. Trimming stripped 6 bases from V and 1 base from J, with 12 bases between.

This chain links TRBV9 with TRBJ2-7, with TRBD2 matching over 7 bases. V shed 4 bases and J 5 bases; nucleotides not matched to a gene: 18. The CDR3 has 17 amino acids. Germline V gene data show CDR1 as SGDLS and CDR2 as YYNGEE. The CDR3 protein is CASSTQNGGFGEDEQYF. The DNA of the CDR3 is TGTGCCAGCAGCACCCAAAACGGGGGGTTCGGAGAGGACGAGCAGTACTTC.

J is TRBJ2-3 and V is TRBV5-1; TRBD2 matches 8 bases. This CDR3 is 15 amino acids long. The V gene's germline CDR1 is SGHRS and CDR2 YFSETQ. J lost 2 bases, V lost 3 bases, and 5 bases had no gene match. This CDR3 reads CASSYPRGVTDTQYF. CDR3 in DNA: TGCGCCAGCAGCTATCCGCGGGGGGTCACAGATACGCAGTATTTT.

This sequence joins TRBV5-1 and TRBJ2-5; D not resolved. CDR3 length: 12 residues. Trimming pared 0 bases from V and 4 bases from J, leaving 4 bases between. Germline lookup yields CDR1 SGHRS and CDR2 YFSETQ. The CDR3 loop is CASSLAGETQYF. In DNA, the CDR3 is TGCGCCAGCAGCTTGGCGGGAGAGACCCAGTACTTC.

V usage is TRBV30 and J usage is TRBJ1-1; D is uncertain. Germline CDR1 reads GTSNPN; CDR2 reads SVGIG (reference sequence). Trimming removed 2 bases from V and 1 base from J, with 8 bases in between. The CDR3 runs 13 residues. CDR3: CAWSFAGNTEAFF. For the CDR3, the DNA is TGTGCCTGGAGTTTCGCGGGGAACACTGAAGCTTTCTTT.

V and J are TRBV12-3 or TRBV12-4 and TRBJ2-7; unclear D gene. The CDR3 covers 12 residues. The V and J ends lost 5 bases and 5 bases respectively, with 10 bases between them. CDR3 sequence reads: CASSVRWDEQYF. CDR3 bases: TGTGCCAGCAGTGTGCGGTGGGACGAGCAGTACTTC.

In this sample, this clone turned up once. The gene calls are TRBV6-2 or TRBV6-3 and TRBJ2-7, with 7 bases that match TRBD1. With V trimmed by 3 bases and J by 0 bases, 8 bases remained unmatched. Germline lookup yields CDR1 MNHEY and CDR2 SVGEGT. This CDR3 contains 16 residues. CDR3 in DNA: TGTGCCAGCAGTTATCGGCGAGCAGGGGGCTCCTACGAGCAGTACTTC. Translation gives CASSYRRAGGSYEQYF.

This chain connects TRBV13 to TRBJ2-5, with 12 bases matching TRBD2. The CDR3 sequence is 17 residues long. The trim removed 5 bases at V and 3 bases at J, leaving 10 bases unmatched. The germline V gene encodes CDR1 PRHDT and CDR2 FYEKMQ (reference sequence). The chain's CDR3 is CASSPRLASGGEETQYF. The CDR3 nucleotides are TGTGCCAGCAGCCCAAGACTGGCTAGCGGGGGGGAAGAGACCCAGTACTTC.

The sample holds one count of this clone. The chain couples TRBV27 to TRBJ1-4, with 8 bases lining up with TRBD1. V dropped 5 bases and J dropped 7; count of bases not matched to a gene: 9. CDR1 and CDR2 from the germline V gene are MNHEY and SMNVEV (reference sequence). The CDR3 runs 15 residues. CDR3 DNA: TGTGCCAGCAGTCCACGGACAGGGAGGGGTGAAAAACTGTTTTTT. Its protein product is CASSPRTGRGEKLFF.

This chain joins TRBV10-3 and TRBJ2-1; 9 nucleotides agree with TRBD2. CDR1 is ENHRY, CDR2 SYGVKD, per germline. V trimming: 6 bases; J trimming: 4 bases; junction bases outside the gene matches: 7. This CDR3 is 15 amino acids long. CDR3 protein: CAIRDSGRTYNEQFF. DNA of the CDR3: TGTGCCATCAGGGATAGCGGGAGAACTTACAATGAGCAGTTCTTC.

This clone was seen more than once but under ten times. This chain connects TRBV27 to TRBJ1-4, with D possibly matching TRBD1 (5 bases). V was clipped by 6 bases and J by 8 bases, with 19 bases between them. The CDR3 loop spans 15 amino acids. Germline V gene data show CDR1 as MNHEY and CDR2 as SMNVEV (reference sequence). CDR3 coding DNA: TGTGCCAGCAGCAGCGAAGGAGAAGGGGAAGAAAAACTGTTTTTT. Translated: CASSSEGEGEEKLFF.

This clone was recorded once. The chain uses TRBV30 and TRBJ1-5, with D uncertain. This CDR3 contains 15 residues. Germline V CDR1 and CDR2: GTSNPN, SVGIG (reference sequence). The CDR3 DNA follows: TGTGCGGCCGGGAGTTTGAAGCATAGCAATCAGCCCCAGCATTTT. Translating it yields CAAGSLKHSNQPQHF.

V and J are TRBV15 and TRBJ2-7, with D possibly TRBD1 on 5 matching bases. CDR1 and CDR2 (germline): LNHNV, YYDKDF (reference sequence). This CDR3 comprises 14 residues. The ends were cut back, 1 base at V and 6 bases at J, with 13 bases in the middle. CDR3 sequence (DNA): TGTGCCACCAGCAGAGTGGACAAGTTCGCCGAGCAGTACTTC. This gives the protein CATSRVDKFAEQYF.